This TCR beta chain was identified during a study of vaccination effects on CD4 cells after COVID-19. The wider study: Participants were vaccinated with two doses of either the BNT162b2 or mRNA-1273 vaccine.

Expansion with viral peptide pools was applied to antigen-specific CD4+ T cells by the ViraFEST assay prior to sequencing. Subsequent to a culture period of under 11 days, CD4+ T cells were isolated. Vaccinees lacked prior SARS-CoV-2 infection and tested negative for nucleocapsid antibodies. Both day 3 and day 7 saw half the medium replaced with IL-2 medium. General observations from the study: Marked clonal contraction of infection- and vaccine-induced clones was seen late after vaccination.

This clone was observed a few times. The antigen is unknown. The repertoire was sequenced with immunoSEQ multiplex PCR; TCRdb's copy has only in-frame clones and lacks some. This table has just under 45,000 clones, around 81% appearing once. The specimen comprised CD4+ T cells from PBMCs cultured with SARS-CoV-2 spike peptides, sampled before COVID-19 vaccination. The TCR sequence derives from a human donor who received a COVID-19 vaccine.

The CDR3 region has the DNA TGTGCCAGCAGTGTTTCTGAGGGTGGCGAAGCTTTCTTT. Translated: CASSVSEGGEAFF. The V and J genes are TRBV2 and TRBJ1-1; D not resolved. The CDR3 runs 13 residues. CDR1 and CDR2 from the germline V gene are SNHLY and FYNNEI. Trimming left V 4 bases short and J 8 bases short, with 14 bases between.